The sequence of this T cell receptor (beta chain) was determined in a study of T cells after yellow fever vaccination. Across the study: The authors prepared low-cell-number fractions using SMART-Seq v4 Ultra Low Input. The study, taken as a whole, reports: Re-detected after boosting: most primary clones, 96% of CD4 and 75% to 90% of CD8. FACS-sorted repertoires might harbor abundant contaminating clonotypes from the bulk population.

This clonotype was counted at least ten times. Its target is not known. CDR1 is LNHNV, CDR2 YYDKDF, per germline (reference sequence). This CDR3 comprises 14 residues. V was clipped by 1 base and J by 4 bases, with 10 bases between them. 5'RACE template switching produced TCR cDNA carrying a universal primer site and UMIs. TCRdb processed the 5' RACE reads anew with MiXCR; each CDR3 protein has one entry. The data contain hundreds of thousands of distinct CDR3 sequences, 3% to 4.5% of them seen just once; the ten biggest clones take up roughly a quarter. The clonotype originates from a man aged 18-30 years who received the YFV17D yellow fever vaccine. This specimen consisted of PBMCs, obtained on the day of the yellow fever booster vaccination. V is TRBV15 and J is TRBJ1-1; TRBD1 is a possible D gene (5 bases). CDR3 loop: CATSRVRAATEAFF. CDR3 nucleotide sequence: TGTGCCACCAGCAGAGTCAGGGCGGCCACTGAAGCTTTCTTT.